The clone carrying this TCR beta chain was picked up a small number of times. This specimen belongs to a study of early T cells in non-severe SARS-CoV-2 infection. TCRdb passed the 5' RACE reads through MiXCR, listing each CDR3 protein once. This repertoire shows approximately 110,000 distinct CDR3 sequences, 14% to 15% found once; its top ten account for just over 20%. The sequence was collected from an adult who was a healthcare worker with PCR-confirmed SARS-CoV-2 infection or an uninfected control (not recorded which). Source material: whole blood.

Written as DNA, the CDR3 is TGCGCCAGCAGCTCCCAAGCGGGGGCCAAAAACATTCAGTACTTC. It is translated as CASSSQAGAKNIQYF. The chain is built from TRBV5-1 and TRBJ2-4; 7 bases map to TRBD2. With 3 bases clipped from V and 1 base from J, the junction kept 4 bases outside the gene matches. This CDR3 is 15 amino acids long. Germline lookup yields CDR1 SGHRS and CDR2 YFSETQ.